Below, 24 T cell receptor beta chains from the same sample are listed, as sequenced in a study of shared clonotypes between healthy human individuals. Produced via immunoSEQ multiplex PCR; TCRdb's table is partial and in-frame only. The sample has 700,000 to 950,000 clones, roughly 96% seen once; the top ten hold less than 0.3%. Only CD45RO-negative cells positively selected for CCR7 counted as naive CD8 cells, so terminally differentiated effector memory CD45RA+ cells were excluded. Input material: naive CD8+ T cells sorted from blood. Receptors were obtained from a man between 25 and 39 years old in good health.

Remarks on this clone: This CDR3 is also generated by other DNA sequences in the sample. The genes are TRBV5-1 and TRBJ2-1; no firm D call. The CDR3 is 12 residues long. Trimming left V 0 bases short and J 5 bases short, with 3 bases between. In germline, CDR1 is SGHRS, CDR2 YFSETQ. The CDR3 loop reads CASSLADNEQFF. DNA of the CDR3: TGCGCCAGCAGCTTGGCCGACAATGAGCAGTTCTTC.

The chain links TRBV7-9 to TRBJ2-1; D is possibly TRBD2 (7 bases). With 1 base removed from V and 4 bases from J, the gap between germline ends came to 14 bases. Per germline, CDR1 SEHNR and CDR2 FQNEAQ (reference sequence). The CDR3 totals 16 residues. CDR3 sequence (DNA): TGTGCCAGCAGCTTAGGGAAGGGGGAGGGGTACAATGAGCAGTTCTTC. It codes for CASSLGKGEGYNEQFF. Together with reference TRBV7-9 and TRBJ2-1, the CDR3 gives the full variable domain: DTGVSQNPRHKITKRGQNVTFRCDPISEHNRLYWYRQTLGQGPEFLTYFQNEAQLEKSRLLSDRFSAERPKGSFSTLEIQRTEQGDSAMYLCASSLGKGEGYNEQFFGPGTRLTVL.

This chain uses TRBV11-3 with TRBJ2-7; D not resolved. Trimming removed 6 bases from V and 0 bases from J, with 9 bases in between. Germline CDR1 is SGHNT and CDR2 is YENEEA. This CDR3 is built from 13 residues. CDR3 sequence reads: CASSLSSSYEQYF. The CDR3 bases are TGTGCCAGCAGTCTCTCGAGCTCCTACGAGCAGTACTTC.

V is TRBV30 and J is TRBJ2-3; TRBD2 matches at 13 bases. Germline CDR1 reads GTSNPN; CDR2 reads SVGIG (reference sequence). Trimming at V came to 0 bases and at J to 1 base, leaving 4 bases not matched to a gene. The CDR3 loop spans 17 amino acids. The DNA of the CDR3 is TGTGCCTGGAGTGTACCAGGACTAGCGGGAGGCACAGATACGCAGTATTTT. This sequence encodes CAWSVPGLAGGTDTQYF.

The J gene is TRBJ2-2, the V gene TRBV4-1, with D perhaps matching TRBD1 (6 bases). V dropped 3 bases and J dropped 5 bases, with 13 bases sitting between them. Germline lookup yields CDR1 MGHRA and CDR2 YSYEKL. The CDR3 is made up of 15 amino acids. The CDR3 reads CASSQGAAITGELFF. As DNA, the CDR3 is TGCGCCAGCAGCCAGGGGGCCGCGATTACCGGGGAGCTGTTTTTT.

This clone has only one observation. The chain combines TRBV11-2 with TRBJ1-1; D is unresolved. In germline, CDR1 is SGHAT, CDR2 FQNNGV. V gave up 5 bases and J gave up 0 bases, with 16 bases separating them. The CDR3 loop spans 16 amino acids. DNA for the CDR3: TGTGCCAGCAGCCCCGCCTTAGTCAGCCTGAACACTGAAGCTTTCTTT. It encodes CASSPALVSLNTEAFF.

The V call is TRBV7-8, the J call TRBJ2-2; D possibly corresponds to TRBD1 (6 bases). CDR1 is SGHVS and CDR2 is FQNEAQ in the germline V gene. V shed 5 bases and J shed 6 bases, with 10 bases lying between them. The CDR3 consists of 13 residues. In DNA form, the CDR3 reads TGTGCCAGCAGCGGCAGGGGTCCCGGGGAGCTGTTTTTT. Translating it yields CASSGRGPGELFF.

CDR3 in DNA: TGCGCCAGCAGTCATCGAAATACCGGGGGAATCGGGTACCAAGAGACCCAGTACTTC. This encodes CASSHRNTGGIGYQETQYF. The genes are TRBV5-1 and TRBJ2-5, with a weak D call TRBD2 (6 bases). CDR1 SGHRS and CDR2 YFSETQ come from the germline V gene. The V end lost 5 bases, the J end lost 0 bases, and 26 bases lay between the germline ends. The CDR3 totals 19 residues. Together with reference TRBV5-1 and TRBJ2-5, the CDR3 gives the full variable domain: KAGVTQTPRYLIKTRGQQVTLSCSPISGHRSVSWYQQTPGQGLQFLFEYFSETQRNKGNFPGRFSGRQFSNSRSEMNVSTLELGDSALYLCASSHRNTGGIGYQETQYFGPGTRLLVL.

J is TRBJ2-1 and V is TRBV7-8, with D perhaps matching TRBD1 (6 bases). The CDR3 is made up of 15 amino acids. Looked up from germline, CDR1 is SGHVS and CDR2 is FQNEAQ. Trimming left V 5 bases short and J 4 bases short, with 15 bases between. The CDR3 DNA reads TGTGCCAGCAGCCATCAACAGGGAGTATACAATGAGCAGTTCTTC. This translates into CASSHQQGVYNEQFF. Full variable domain (rest looked up from reference TRBV7-8 and TRBJ2-1): GAGVSQSPRYKVAKRGQDVALRCDPISGHVSLFWYQQALGQGPEFLTYFQNEAQLDKSGLPSDRFFAERPEGSVSTLKIQRTQQEDSAVYLCASSHQQGVYNEQFFGPGTRLTVL.

As to this clone: The sample has other DNA sequences that encode this CDR3 too. The chain combines TRBV5-4 with TRBJ2-7; D is possibly TRBD2 (6 bases). Deletions cut 4 bases from V and 1 base from J, with 9 bases between. Germline CDR1 is SGHNT and CDR2 is YYREEE (reference sequence). CDR3 length equals 13 residues. The CDR3 DNA is TGTGCCAGCAGCCTGGACTATTCCTACGAGCAGTACTTC. It codes for CASSLDYSYEQYF.

V is TRBV7-9 and J is TRBJ1-1; perhaps TRBD1 as D (5 bases). Per the germline V gene, CDR1 is SEHNR and CDR2 is FQNEAQ (reference sequence). Between the trimmed V and J ends, which lost 3 bases and 3 bases, there was a span of 14 bases. This CDR3 is 15 amino acids long. The CDR3 is CASSFYNSGDTEAFF. Here the CDR3 DNA reads TGTGCCAGCAGCTTCTATAATTCGGGGGACACTGAAGCTTTCTTT.

J is TRBJ2-2 and V is TRBV10-3; 8 nucleotides align to TRBD2. The CDR3 runs 16 residues. Germline V lookup: CDR1 ENHRY, CDR2 SYGVKD. The V and J ends lost 3 bases and 8 bases, in that order; junction bases with no gene match: 11. CDR3 sequence reads: CAISEDVSGRAGELFF. CDR3 bases: TGTGCCATCAGTGAAGATGTAAGCGGGAGAGCGGGGGAGCTGTTTTTT.

This clone was observed a single time. The chain couples TRBV7-9 to TRBJ1-3, with TRBD1 identical over 8 bases. Unmatched junction bases numbered 9, after V lost 6 bases and J lost 2 bases. The germline gives CDR1 SEHNR, CDR2 FQNEAQ (reference sequence). The CDR3 covers 16 residues. This CDR3 is CASRHRGSGTGNTIYF. For the CDR3, the DNA is TGTGCCAGCAGGCACAGGGGGTCTGGCACTGGAAACACCATATATTTT. The full variable domain, completed using reference TRBV7-9 and TRBJ1-3, is DTGVSQNPRHKITKRGQNVTFRCDPISEHNRLYWYRQTLGQGPEFLTYFQNEAQLEKSRLLSDRFSAERPKGSFSTLEIQRTEQGDSAMYLCASRHRGSGTGNTIYFGEGSWLTVV.

V usage is TRBV6-1 and J usage is TRBJ1-2; D perhaps matches TRBD1 (5 bases). Germline V CDR1 and CDR2: MNHNS, SASEGT. The CDR3 contains 17 residues. Trimming stripped 2 bases from V and 4 bases from J, with 20 bases between. CDR3 in DNA: TGTGCCAGCAGTGAAAGATCCGGGGGTGCCTTGAGCTATGGCTACACCTTC. Translation gives CASSERSGGALSYGYTF.

The J gene is TRBJ2-2, the V gene TRBV27; TRBD2 matches at 12 bases. The CDR3 length is 18 residues. From germline, CDR1 is MNHEY and CDR2 SMNVEV (reference sequence). With 7 bases clipped from V and 2 bases from J, the junction kept 11 bases outside the gene matches. The CDR3 spells CASTHGLAGPYNTGELFF. CDR3 DNA: TGTGCCAGCACCCATGGACTAGCGGGACCTTATAACACCGGGGAGCTGTTTTTT.

This clone was counted once. This chain links TRBV29-1 with TRBJ1-1, with D perhaps TRBD1 (6 bases). The CDR3 runs 13 residues. V shed 3 bases and J shed 10 bases, with 18 bases lying between them. In germline, CDR1 is SQVTM, CDR2 ANQGSEA. The CDR3: CSVDWSGQGRAFF. The CDR3 DNA reads as TGCAGCGTTGATTGGAGCGGCCAGGGGAGAGCTTTCTTT. Supplemented by reference TRBV29-1 and TRBJ1-1, the full variable domain reads SAVISQKPSRDICQRGTSLTIQCQVDSQVTMMFWYRQQPGQSLTLIATANQGSEATYESGFVIDKFPISRPNLTFSTLTVSNMSPEDSSIYLCSVDWSGQGRAFFGQGTRLTVV.

This rearrangement joins TRBV29-1 to TRBJ2-7; D may be TRBD2 (7 bases). Germline V gene sequence: CDR1 SQVTM, CDR2 ANQGSEA. The CDR3 is made up of 15 amino acids. The V end lost 7 bases, the J end lost 0 bases, and 19 bases lay between the germline ends. The CDR3 loop reads CSASPGGWSSYEQYF. The CDR3 DNA is TGCAGCGCCTCCCCGGGGGGCTGGAGCTCCTACGAGCAGTACTTC.

The J gene is TRBJ2-7, the V gene TRBV5-1; perhaps TRBD1 as D (5 bases). The V end was cut by 0 bases, the J end by 2 bases, with 12 bases between. The CDR3 contains 15 residues. Germline CDR1 is SGHRS and CDR2 is YFSETQ. The CDR3 is CASSLAQGLTYEQYF. The CDR3 DNA reads TGCGCCAGCAGCTTGGCGCAGGGCTTAACCTACGAGCAGTACTTC.

The count of this clone is one. The chain combines TRBV5-1 with TRBJ2-2; the D call may be TRBD1 or TRBD2 (5 bases each). The V gene's germline CDR1 is SGHRS and CDR2 YFSETQ. Trimming took 4 bases from V and 0 from J, leaving 16 bases between them. CDR3 length equals 17 residues. In DNA form, the CDR3 reads TGCGCCAGCAGCATACCCCGGGACGCAGCGAACACCGGGGAGCTGTTTTTT. Translating it yields CASSIPRDAANTGELFF.

This clone has only one observation. V and J are TRBV7-8 and TRBJ1-2, with 10 bases lining up with TRBD1. Losses at the gene ends were 5 bases for V and 4 bases for J; bases not matched to a gene: 4. This CDR3 is 14 amino acids long. Germline lookup yields CDR1 SGHVS and CDR2 FQNEAQ. For the CDR3, the DNA is TGTGCCAGCAGCGAGACAGGGGGCCTCTATGGCTACACCTTC. Translating gives CASSETGGLYGYTF.

This chain uses TRBV27 with TRBJ2-3; unclear D gene. This CDR3 comprises 13 residues. Germline-derived CDR1 and CDR2 are MNHEY and SMNVEV (reference sequence). Between the trimmed V and J ends, which lost 2 bases and 0 bases, there was a span of 3 bases. The CDR3 coding sequence is TGTGCCAGCAGTTTAATGAGCACAGATACGCAGTATTTT. Encoded protein: CASSLMSTDTQYF.

The rearrangement joins TRBV7-8 to TRBJ1-5; D unclear. This CDR3 has 15 amino acids. Germline CDR1 is SGHVS and CDR2 is FQNEAQ. The V end lost 1 base, the J end lost 0 bases, and 7 bases lay between the germline ends. The CDR3 is CASSLGWASNQPQHF. In nucleotides, the CDR3 is TGTGCCAGCAGCTTAGGATGGGCTAGCAATCAGCCCCAGCATTTT.

In this sample, this clone turned up a few times. The chain couples TRBV5-4 to TRBJ1-5; D call uncertain. CDR3 length equals 12 residues. Germline loops: CDR1 SGHNT, CDR2 YYREEE (reference sequence). Trimming removed 3 bases from V and 1 base from J, with 2 bases in between. The CDR3 DNA follows: TGTGCCAGCAGCTACAGCAATCAGCCCCAGCATTTT. This sequence encodes CASSYSNQPQHF. The full variable domain, completed using reference TRBV5-4 and TRBJ1-5, is ETGVTQSPTHLIKTRGQQVTLRCSSQSGHNTVSWYQQALGQGPQFIFQYYREEENGRGNFPPRFSGLQFPNYSSELNVNALELDDSALYLCASSYSNQPQHFGDGTRLSIL.

The chain uses TRBV5-6 and TRBJ1-1, with 7 positions matching TRBD1. The germline gives CDR1 SGHDT, CDR2 YYEEEE. Unmatched junction bases numbered 5, after V lost 2 bases and J lost 4 bases. This CDR3 comprises 14 residues. CDR3 DNA sequence: TGTGCCAGCAGCTTTGGGCAGGGGGGCACTGAAGCTTTCTTT. Its protein is CASSFGQGGTEAFF.